This T cell receptor (beta chain) came from a study of cytomegalovirus exposure and HLA in healthy donors. Study as a whole: Findings of an earlier analysis included some 120 million unique TCR beta sequences from roughly 200 million T cells.

The primer mix had 60 Vbeta and 13 Jbeta primers. Assay used: immunoSEQ multiplex PCR; TCRdb lists only in-frame clones, some missing. Among about 120,000 clones listed, approximately 69% were seen once. The CDR3 loop spans 16 amino acids. Deletions cut 2 bases from V and 0 bases from J, with 14 bases between. The V call is TRBV23-1, the J call TRBJ2-7, with D tentatively TRBD2 (7 bases). TRBV23-1 is recorded as an ORF, its role being uncertain. The receptor comes from a woman between 35 and 50 years old in good health and CMV-seropositive. The sample was PBMCs. The CDR3 sequence: CASSQRQGTTSYEQYF. The CDR3 nucleotides read TGCGCCAGCAGTCAACGTCAGGGGACTACCTCCTACGAGCAGTACTTC.